The present T cell receptor (beta chain) was sequenced within a study of blood T cell repertoires in COVID-19. Study as a whole: Specimens from acute and convalescent COVID-19 originated in the United States, Italy and Spain.

Data came from immunoSEQ multiplex PCR; TCRdb stores just in-frame clones and leaves some out. Of 90,000 to 120,000 clones listed, 88% are singletons. This CDR3 has 13 residues. Trimming at V came to 5 bases and at J to 6 bases, leaving 7 bases not matched to a gene. Germline V lookup: CDR1 SGHNT, CDR2 YENEEA. The sequenced sample was peripheral blood. This sequence originates from a human donor in a cohort sampled during active COVID-19. The chain uses TRBV11-3 and TRBJ2-7; 7 bases map to TRBD2. The DNA of the CDR3 is TGTGCCAGCAGCCCGGGGGGAGTCCCCGAGCAGTACTTC. Translating it yields CASSPGGVPEQYF.